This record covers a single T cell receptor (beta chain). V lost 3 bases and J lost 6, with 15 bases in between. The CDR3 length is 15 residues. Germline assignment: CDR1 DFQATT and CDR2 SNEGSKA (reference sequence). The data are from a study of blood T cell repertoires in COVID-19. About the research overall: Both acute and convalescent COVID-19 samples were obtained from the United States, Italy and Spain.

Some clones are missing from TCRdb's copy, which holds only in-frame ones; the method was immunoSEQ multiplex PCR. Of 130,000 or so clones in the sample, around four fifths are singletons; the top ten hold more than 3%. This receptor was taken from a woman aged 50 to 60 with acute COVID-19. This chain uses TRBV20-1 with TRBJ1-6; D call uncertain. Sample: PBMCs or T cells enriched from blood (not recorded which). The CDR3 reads CSASRQRNINSPLHF. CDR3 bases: TGCAGTGCTAGTCGGCAGCGTAACATTAATTCACCCCTCCACTTT.